The 12 T cell receptor beta chains below all came from one sample that was sequenced in a study of human T cells and chemical hapten exposure. Time point in this sample: patch test 2, 6 weeks after DPC sensitization. Treatment reported: therapeutic diphenylcyclopropenone sensitization with weekly scalp DPC. TCRdb analysed the RACE reads with MiXCR anew, one entry per CDR3 protein. The sample contains roughly 140,000 distinct CDR3 sequences, about an eighth of which appear only once. Sequenced material: whole blood, taken in connection with sensitization to the hapten diphenylcyclopropenone (DPC). These receptor sequences come from a woman between 50 and 59 years old with alopecia areata. Some clones in this sample may be carry-over from other donors' samples.

The J gene is TRBJ2-1, the V gene TRBV27; 11 bases map to TRBD2. V shed 6 bases, J shed 3 bases, and the junction held 7 bases outside the gene matches. This CDR3 spans 16 amino acids. Germline V CDR1 and CDR2: MNHEY, SMNVEV (reference sequence). The CDR3 coding sequence is TGTGCCAGCAGCTTAATGGGACTAGCGGACTACAATGAGCAGTTCTTC. It is translated as CASSLMGLADYNEQFF.

The chain uses TRBV2 and TRBJ1-1; D is ambiguous. This CDR3 has 11 residues. V dropped 8 bases and J dropped 6 bases, with 10 bases sitting between them. Germline CDR1 SNHLY, CDR2 FYNNEI. The CDR3 bases are TGTGCCAGCGCTAACTGGGCTGAAGCTTTCTTT. Translated: CASANWAEAFF.

Remarks on this clonotype: A read error is possible here, since a much larger clone lies one base away. The V call is TRBV11-2, the J call TRBJ1-6; D gene unclear. The CDR3 totals 13 residues. In germline, CDR1 is SGHAT, CDR2 FQNNGV. The CDR3 loop reads CASSLENNLPLHF. The CDR3, as DNA: TGTGCCAGCAGCTTAGAAAATAATTTACCCCTCCACTTT.

V is TRBV28 and J is TRBJ2-1; the D is unclear. V lost 2 bases, J lost 3 bases, and 5 bases lay in between. Germline V CDR1 and CDR2: MDHEN, SYDVKM. The CDR3 consists of 13 residues. The CDR3 here is CASSLDNYNEQFF. CDR3 in DNA: TGTGCCAGCAGTTTAGACAACTACAATGAGCAGTTCTTC.

The rearrangement joins TRBV28 to TRBJ2-5; the D gene is possibly TRBD1 (5 bases). This CDR3 comprises 15 residues. The germline V gene has CDR1 MDHEN and CDR2 SYDVKM. The V end lost 3 bases, the J end lost 7 bases, and 18 bases lay between the germline ends. The CDR3 nucleotides are TGTGCCAGCAGTTTTAGGGGTGTCATCTCGGGGACCCAGTACTTC. It is translated as CASSFRGVISGTQYF.

The chain links TRBV5-1 to TRBJ1-2; tentative D call: TRBD1 (6 bases). Germline lookup yields CDR1 SGHRS and CDR2 YFSETQ. V gave up 0 bases and J gave up 2 bases, with 11 bases separating them. CDR3 length: 15 residues. CDR3 DNA sequence: TGCGCCAGCAGCTTGGAGACCAGGGGAAACTATGGCTACACCTTC. It translates to CASSLETRGNYGYTF.

CDR3 nucleotides: TGTGCCACCAGCAGAGACAGGGGACACACTGAAGCTTTCTTT. Residues: CATSRDRGHTEAFF. The chain links TRBV15 to TRBJ1-1, with D possibly TRBD1 on 6 matching bases. This CDR3 contains 14 residues. The germline V gene encodes CDR1 LNHNV and CDR2 YYDKDF (reference sequence). V was trimmed by 0 bases and J by 3 bases, leaving 8 bases between them.

J is TRBJ2-7 and V is TRBV6-5; 7 bases match TRBD2. Germline assignment: CDR1 MNHEY and CDR2 SVGAGI. With 5 bases clipped from V and 3 bases from J, the junction kept 10 bases outside the gene matches. The CDR3 has 15 amino acids. The CDR3: CASSGYSGGNYEQYF. The CDR3 DNA is TGTGCCAGCAGTGGTTATTCGGGAGGAAACTACGAGCAGTACTTC.

This clonotype has a count of ten or more. The chain carries TRBV6-2 or TRBV6-3 and TRBJ2-7; no clear D gene. CDR1 is MNHEY, CDR2 SVGEGT, per germline. The CDR3 sequence is 16 residues long. V dropped 7 bases and J dropped 1 base, with 20 bases sitting between them. CDR3 region: CASTITPVGGSYEQYF. CDR3 nucleotide sequence: TGTGCCAGCACCATAACCCCTGTAGGCGGTTCCTACGAGCAGTACTTC.

Only a few counts were recorded for this clonotype. This chain links TRBV3-1 with TRBJ1-2; D is unclear. The CDR3 spans 13 residues. Germline CDR1 LGHDT, CDR2 YNNKEL (reference sequence). V shed 6 bases and J shed 5 bases, with 13 bases lying between them. CDR3 in DNA: TGTGCCAGCAGTCAGGTTTCAGAGTATGGCTACACCTTC. It is translated as CASSQVSEYGYTF. The whole variable domain, filled in from reference TRBV3-1 and TRBJ1-2, reads DTAVSQTPKYLVTQMGNDKSIKCEQNLGHDTMYWYKQDSKKFLKIMFSYNNKELIINETVPNRFSPKSPDKAHLNLHINSLELGDSAVYFCASSQVSEYGYTFGSGTRLTVV.

The chain carries TRBV20-1 and TRBJ1-1; 9 bases agree with TRBD1. This CDR3 is built from 13 residues. CDR1 is DFQATT, CDR2 SNEGSKA, per germline (reference sequence). V shed 6 bases, J shed 4 bases, and the junction held 6 bases outside the gene matches. The CDR3 sequence is CSAEEDRGTEAFF. The CDR3 DNA is TGCAGTGCGGAGGAGGACAGGGGCACTGAAGCTTTCTTT.

A few counts support this clonotype. J is TRBJ1-2 and V is TRBV7-2; 9 nucleotides match TRBD1. The trim removed 5 bases at V and 4 bases at J, leaving 8 bases unmatched. Looked up from germline, CDR1 is SGHTA and CDR2 is FQGNSA. The CDR3 consists of 15 residues. The CDR3 region is CASSPTKTGGYGYTF. CDR3 sequence (DNA): TGTGCCAGCAGCCCAACTAAGACAGGGGGCTATGGCTACACCTTC.